The rows below give T cell receptor beta chains drawn from one sample of a study of type 1 regulatory T cells. Their target antigens are unknown. From the reads, TCRdb called clonotypes with MiXCR, one entry per CDR3 protein. The table records approximately 72,000 distinct CDR3 sequences, 63% of them present only once. The specimen was cultured T cells, either the whole culture or a sorted T cell fraction (not recorded which). The receptors shown here come from a human donor in good health. Each CDR3 is given with its conserved first and last residue. The D gene is left open where the match is weak. Some rows have no size entry. The others give once, few or many, or a class for an expanded clone.

V	size	length	J	D	CDR3	DNA
TRBV5-1	once	16	TRBJ1-1	NA	CASSAPGHGMNTEAFF	TGCGCCAGCAGCGCTCCGGGACACGGAATGAACACTGAAGCTTTCTTT
TRBV5-1	NA	12	TRBJ2-3	NA	CASSGDMDTQYF	TGCGCCAGCAGCGGGGACATGGATACGCAGTATTTT
TRBV5-1	NA	15	TRBJ2-3	TRBD2	CASSLAPSGEDTQYF	TGCGCCAGCAGCTTGGCTCCTAGCGGGGAAGATACGCAGTATTTT
TRBV5-5	few	17	TRBJ2-7	TRBD2	CASSLVPSGGNSYEQYF	TGTGCCAGCAGCTTGGTTCCTAGCGGGGGAAATTCCTACGAGCAGTACTTC
TRBV28	medium-sized	12	TRBJ1-2	NA	CASSLAEYGYTF	TGTGCCAGCAGTTTAGCGGAATATGGCTACACCTTC
TRBV24-1	NA	13	TRBJ2-1	NA	CATSDLGGFEQFF	TGTGCCACCAGTGATTTAGGAGGGTTTGAGCAGTTCTTC
TRBV11-2	NA	14	TRBJ1-5	NA	CASSRQGINQPQHF	TGTGCCAGCAGCCGCCAGGGCATCAATCAGCCCCAGCATTTT
TRBV14	NA	15	TRBJ1-1	TRBD1	CASSQRQGANTEAFF	TGTGCCAGCAGCCAAAGACAGGGGGCGAACACTGAAGCTTTCTTT
TRBV20-1	few	16	TRBJ2-3	TRBD2	CSARVEREENTDTQYF	TGCAGTGCTAGAGTAGAGCGGGAGGAAAACACAGATACGCAGTATTTT
TRBV27	NA	16	TRBJ1-2	TRBD1	CASSLTRDRVGYGYTF	TGTGCCAGCAGTTTAACCCGCGACAGGGTAGGGTATGGCTACACCTTC
TRBV11-2	NA	14	TRBJ1-3	NA	CASSLSNSGNTIYF	TGTGCCAGCAGCTTATCGAACTCTGGAAACACCATATATTTT
TRBV3-1	few	16	TRBJ2-5	TRBD2	CASSQERSGSQETQYF	TGTGCCAGCAGCCAAGAGAGGAGCGGGAGCCAAGAGACCCAGTACTTC
TRBV7-2	NA	16	TRBJ2-7	TRBD1	CASSLYRDRGQHEQYF	TGTGCCAGCAGCTTATACCGGGACAGGGGGCAACACGAGCAGTACTTC
TRBV11-2	NA	15	TRBJ2-1	NA	CASLRSFKRNNEQFF	TGTGCCAGCTTAAGAAGCTTCAAGCGCAACAATGAGCAGTTCTTC
TRBV12-3/TRBV12-4	NA	15	TRBJ2-7	TRBD2	CASSRGLADPREQYF	TGTGCCAGCAGCCGAGGACTAGCGGACCCAAGGGAGCAGTACTTC
TRBV12-3/TRBV12-4	NA	13	TRBJ2-5	TRBD2	CASRDPGLQTQYF	TGTGCCAGCAGGGACCCGGGACTACAGACCCAGTACTTC
TRBV14	NA	15	TRBJ1-2	NA	CASSRIEEPNYGYTF	TGTGCCAGCAGCCGAATTGAAGAGCCTAACTATGGCTACACCTTC
TRBV10-3	NA	18	TRBJ2-3	TRBD1	CAISESLGGQGRTDTQYF	TGTGCCATCAGTGAGTCGCTCGGGGGACAGGGTCGGACAGATACGCAGTATTTT
TRBV9	NA	15	TRBJ2-3	NA	CASSVVAGDTDTQYF	TGTGCCAGCAGCGTAGTAGCAGGAGACACAGATACGCAGTATTTT
TRBV18	NA	16	TRBJ1-2	NA	CASSPQMAGSTYGYTF	TGTGCCAGCTCACCTCAAATGGCAGGCTCGACCTATGGCTACACCTTC
TRBV29-1	NA	13	TRBJ2-7	TRBD2	CSVASGSWYEQYF	TGCAGCGTAGCCAGCGGGAGTTGGTACGAGCAGTACTTC
TRBV9	few	13	TRBJ1-4	NA	CASSVEGEEKLFF	TGTGCCAGCAGCGTAGAAGGGGAGGAAAAACTGTTTTTT
TRBV7-6	NA	15	TRBJ2-3	TRBD1	CASSSETGRPDTQYF	TGTGCCAGCAGCTCCGAGACAGGGAGACCGGATACGCAGTATTTT
TRBV5-1	NA	11	TRBJ2-3	NA	CASKQTDTQYF	TGCGCCAGTAAACAAACAGATACGCAGTATTTT
TRBV6-1	NA	13	TRBJ2-7	NA	CASGTLKTYEQYF	TGTGCCAGCGGGACACTAAAGACCTACGAGCAGTACTTC
TRBV18	few	13	TRBJ1-2	NA	CASSPQSSYGYTF	TGTGCCAGCTCACCACAGTCGTCTTATGGCTACACCTTC
TRBV7-2	NA	15	TRBJ2-6	NA	CASSLRGPGANVLTF	TGTGCCAGCAGCTTACGAGGGCCTGGGGCCAACGTCCTGACTTTC
TRBV11-3	NA	13	TRBJ2-1	NA	CASSLDRLDEQFF	TGTGCCAGCAGCTTAGATCGGTTGGATGAGCAGTTCTTC
TRBV2	NA	13	TRBJ2-6	NA	CASRRSGANVLTF	TGTGCCAGCAGACGATCTGGGGCCAACGTCCTGACTTTC
TRBV20-1	NA	15	TRBJ2-7	NA	CSARGPIGRRGEQYF	TGCAGTGCGCGGGGCCCTATCGGACGGCGAGGCGAGCAGTACTTC
TRBV19	NA	13	TRBJ2-5	TRBD1	CASSDRGRETQYF	TGTGCCAGTAGCGACAGGGGGCGAGAGACCCAGTACTTC
TRBV6-1	few	15	TRBJ1-1	NA	CASSEEGGMNTEAFF	TGTGCCAGCAGTGAGGAGGGCGGCATGAACACTGAAGCTTTCTTT
TRBV19	NA	17	TRBJ2-1	TRBD2	CASSPQTTSGNYNEQFF	TGTGCCAGTAGTCCTCAAACGACTAGCGGAAACTACAATGAGCAGTTCTTC
TRBV12-3/TRBV12-4	NA	13	TRBJ2-2	NA	CASARGDPGELFF	TGTGCCAGCGCAAGAGGGGACCCCGGGGAGCTGTTTTTT
TRBV25-1	NA	15	TRBJ2-5	TRBD2	CASSEPSGRSETQYF	TGTGCCAGCAGTGAACCTAGCGGGAGATCGGAGACCCAGTACTTC
TRBV24-1	medium-sized	18	TRBJ2-4	TRBD1	CATSDDHTRTGGKNIQYF	TGTGCCACCAGTGACGATCATACACGGACAGGGGGGAAAAACATTCAGTACTTC
TRBV7-8	NA	14	TRBJ1-5	NA	CASSSLRGDQPQHF	TGTGCCAGCAGCTCCCTTCGGGGTGATCAGCCCCAGCATTTT
TRBV10-3	few	15	TRBJ2-7	NA	CAISVGGTTTYEQYF	TGTGCCATCAGTGTTGGAGGGACAACGACCTACGAGCAGTACTTC
TRBV20-1	once	10	TRBJ2-7	NA	CSAGTYEQYF	TGCAGTGCTGGGACCTACGAGCAGTACTTC
TRBV20-1	few	17	TRBJ2-3	NA	CSARGLEDHRGTDTQYF	TGCAGTGCTAGAGGCCTCGAGGACCATAGGGGCACAGATACGCAGTATTTT
TRBV30	NA	13	TRBJ1-1	NA	CAWRAGMNTEAFF	TGTGCCTGGAGAGCAGGGATGAACACTGAAGCTTTCTTT
TRBV4-1	NA	16	TRBJ2-2	NA	CASSQAFGLQSGELFF	TGCGCCAGCAGCCAAGCGTTCGGCTTACAGTCCGGGGAGCTGTTTTTT
TRBV7-8	NA	14	TRBJ2-2	NA	CASSSTRNTGELFF	TGTGCCAGCAGCTCGACCCGGAACACCGGGGAGCTGTTTTTT
TRBV3-1	few	14	TRBJ1-5	NA	CASSVNVVSQPQHF	TGTGCCAGCAGCGTAAATGTGGTGAGCCAGCCCCAGCATTTT
TRBV7-6	NA	12	TRBJ1-1	NA	CASSPTNTEAFF	TGTGCCAGCAGCCCTACGAACACTGAAGCTTTCTTT
TRBV19	once	15	TRBJ2-6	NA	CASSMWITGANVLTF	TGTGCCAGTAGTATGTGGATCACTGGGGCCAACGTCCTGACTTTC
TRBV20-1	NA	16	TRBJ2-3	TRBD1	CSARGPGRGHTDTQYF	TGCAGTGCTAGAGGGCCGGGCAGGGGGCATACAGATACGCAGTATTTT
TRBV20-1	NA	12	TRBJ2-5	NA	CSALVQTETQYF	TGCAGTGCTTTGGTCCAGACGGAGACCCAGTACTTC
TRBV11-2	NA	15	TRBJ2-1	NA	CASSQGTTSYNEQFF	TGTGCCAGCAGCCAGGGGACTACCTCCTACAATGAGCAGTTCTTC
TRBV5-4	NA	13	TRBJ1-2	NA	CASNIGGSYGYTF	TGTGCCAGCAACATAGGAGGGTCATATGGCTACACCTTC
TRBV5-6	NA	13	TRBJ2-3	NA	CASSIRVRDTQYF	TGTGCCAGCAGCATCCGGGTTAGAGATACGCAGTATTTT
TRBV9	NA	15	TRBJ2-3	NA	CASSPRGATSGTQYF	TGTGCCAGCAGCCCCCGGGGGGCCACTTCGGGTACGCAGTATTTT
TRBV5-6	NA	14	TRBJ2-3	TRBD2	CASSVGREGRKQYF	TGTGCCAGCAGCGTGGGGCGGGAGGGCCGAAAGCAGTATTTT
TRBV7-8	NA	16	TRBJ1-3	NA	CASRNYPGATGNTIYF	TGTGCCAGCAGAAATTACCCGGGGGCAACGGGAAACACCATATATTTT
TRBV7-8	few	13	TRBJ1-2	NA	CASTPDRNYGYTF	TGTGCCAGCACCCCGGACCGAAACTATGGCTACACCTTC
TRBV5-1	NA	14	TRBJ1-6	NA	CASTDVNNNSPLHF	TGCGCCAGCACCGATGTGAACAACAATTCACCCCTCCACTTT
TRBV9	NA	17	TRBJ2-2	NA	CASSVAATRSPTGELFF	TGTGCCAGCAGCGTAGCTGCGACTAGGTCTCCCACCGGGGAGCTGTTTTTT